The sequence of this TCR beta chain was determined in a study of radiotherapy plus CTLA-4 blockade in lung cancer. CTLA-4 blockade with ipilimumab, together with focal radiation, was given to patients with chemo-refractory metastatic non-small-cell lung cancer. Sequencing was performed with immunoSEQ multiplex PCR; in TCRdb, only in-frame clones are kept and a portion is missing. The sample has about 87,000 clones; more than 85% are singletons. Between the trimmed V and J ends, which lost 8 bases and 1 base, there was a span of 11 bases. Per the germline V gene, CDR1 is ENHRY and CDR2 is SYGVKD. This CDR3 comprises 13 residues.

This TCR was recovered from a human donor with non-small cell lung cancer that progressed on radiotherapy plus ipilimumab. Specimen: peripheral blood, collected from a patient treated with radiotherapy plus ipilimumab. The rearrangement links TRBV10-3 to TRBJ1-1; D not certain. The CDR3 DNA follows: TGTGCCATCGGGAAGGGAGGGAACACTGAAGCTTTCTTT. Amino acids: CAIGKGGNTEAFF.